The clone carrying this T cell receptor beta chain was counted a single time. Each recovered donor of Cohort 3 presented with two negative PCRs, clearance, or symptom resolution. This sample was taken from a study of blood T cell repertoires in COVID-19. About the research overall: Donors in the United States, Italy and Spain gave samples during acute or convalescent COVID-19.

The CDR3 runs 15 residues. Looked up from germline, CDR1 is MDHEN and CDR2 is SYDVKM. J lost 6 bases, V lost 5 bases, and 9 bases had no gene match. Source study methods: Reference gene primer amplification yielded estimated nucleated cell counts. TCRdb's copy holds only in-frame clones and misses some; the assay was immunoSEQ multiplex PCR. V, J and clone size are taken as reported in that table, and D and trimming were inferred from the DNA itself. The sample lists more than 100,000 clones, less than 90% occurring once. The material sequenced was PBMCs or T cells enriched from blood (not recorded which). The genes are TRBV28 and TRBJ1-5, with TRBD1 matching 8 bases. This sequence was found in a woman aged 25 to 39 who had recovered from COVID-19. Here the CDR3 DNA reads TGTGCCAGCAGTATTGTGACAGGGGTGGTTCAGCCCCAGCATTTT. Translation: CASSIVTGVVQPQHF.